This T cell receptor beta chain derives from a study of blood T cell repertoires in COVID-19 (dated by TCRdb to about 2020). Regarding the study in general: The collaborator samples originated in the United States, Italy and Spain and spanned the acute and convalescent phases of COVID-19. A de-identified subject ID, COVID-19 status, age in years and sex were almost always included in the sample metadata. The repertoires were made available in a free public database intended to serve as a resource for research on the immune response to SARS-CoV-2. Samples were obtained from the ongoing ImmuneRACE study (first 160 participants) and from about 1,300 subjects provided by 6 global collaborators. Where available, HLA class I and class II types were taken from metadata supplied by the sample provider and were not determined by assay-based typing. Deeply sampled blood TCRbeta repertoires from subjects exposed to, actively infected with, or recovered from COVID-19 were included in the dataset. The prospective study material was composed of cDNA or gDNA derived from T cells, B-cell-depleted T cells, or PBMCs.

This clone was observed once. The target of this receptor is not known. Qualities for individual bases were not recorded, and no much larger clone is one base off. TCRbeta CDR3 regions were amplified from genomic DNA by means of the immunoSEQ Assay, a bias-controlled multiplex PCR. As for the authors' bioinformatics: The number of nucleated cells in each sample was estimated by amplification of reference gene primers within the assay. To quantify the absolute abundance of each unique TCRbeta CDR3 rearrangement, sequence reads were collapsed and filtered. For each sample, productive Simpson clonality was calculated by taking the square root of Simpson's diversity index across productive rearrangements. Imported from immuneACCESS, the table was reduced by TCRdb to in-frame sequences with V and J called. These copies leave out some clones; in studies compared against another copy, an unresolved V gene accounts for under half, and the cause of the remainder is not known. That table is the source of V, J and clone size, and D and trimming were worked out from the DNA. Counted in this sample were about 220,000 clones; about 87% of them appeared once. The ten biggest clones cover around 2.6% of the sample.

Summary of the overall study and its limitations: Clinical and demographic metadata were provided uncurated, with the amount varying by source and participant.

Participants in the prospective study were enrolled through a virtual design, were aged about 18 to 90 years, and lived in roughly 25 United States geographic areas. To assign participants to cohorts, the prospective study relied on clinical history that participants themselves reported in a screening survey and a study questionnaire. Recovered participants in ImmuneRACE Cohort 3 were defined as having two consecutive negative NP/OP PCR tests, clearance from a healthcare professional, or resolution of symptoms. Mobile phlebotomists in the prospective study collected whole blood, serum and a nasopharyngeal or oropharyngeal swab from every participant. Prospective study participants could optionally give additional blood draws and questionnaires over an approximately two-month period. Prospective study blood samples were shipped either frozen or at room temperature before DNA extraction. From the cysteine up to the phenylalanine, the CDR3 has a length of 15 residues. The CDR3 DNA has 45 bases and is translated from base 1. From a lookup of the germline V gene, CDR1 and CDR2 are LGHNA and YSLEER. After removal of 0 bases from V and 8 bases from J, the junction retains 8 bases not matched to a gene.

The rearrangement joined TRBV4-3 to TRBJ1-2; 8 central bases correspond to TRBD1. The sample consisted of PBMCs or T cells enriched from blood (not recorded which). The origin of this receptor is a woman aged 25 to 39 who had recovered from COVID-19. Read as DNA, the sequence is TGCGCCAGCAGCCAAGATCGGCAGGGGGCGGCCGGCTACACCTTC. Its translation reads: CASSQDRQGAAGYTF.